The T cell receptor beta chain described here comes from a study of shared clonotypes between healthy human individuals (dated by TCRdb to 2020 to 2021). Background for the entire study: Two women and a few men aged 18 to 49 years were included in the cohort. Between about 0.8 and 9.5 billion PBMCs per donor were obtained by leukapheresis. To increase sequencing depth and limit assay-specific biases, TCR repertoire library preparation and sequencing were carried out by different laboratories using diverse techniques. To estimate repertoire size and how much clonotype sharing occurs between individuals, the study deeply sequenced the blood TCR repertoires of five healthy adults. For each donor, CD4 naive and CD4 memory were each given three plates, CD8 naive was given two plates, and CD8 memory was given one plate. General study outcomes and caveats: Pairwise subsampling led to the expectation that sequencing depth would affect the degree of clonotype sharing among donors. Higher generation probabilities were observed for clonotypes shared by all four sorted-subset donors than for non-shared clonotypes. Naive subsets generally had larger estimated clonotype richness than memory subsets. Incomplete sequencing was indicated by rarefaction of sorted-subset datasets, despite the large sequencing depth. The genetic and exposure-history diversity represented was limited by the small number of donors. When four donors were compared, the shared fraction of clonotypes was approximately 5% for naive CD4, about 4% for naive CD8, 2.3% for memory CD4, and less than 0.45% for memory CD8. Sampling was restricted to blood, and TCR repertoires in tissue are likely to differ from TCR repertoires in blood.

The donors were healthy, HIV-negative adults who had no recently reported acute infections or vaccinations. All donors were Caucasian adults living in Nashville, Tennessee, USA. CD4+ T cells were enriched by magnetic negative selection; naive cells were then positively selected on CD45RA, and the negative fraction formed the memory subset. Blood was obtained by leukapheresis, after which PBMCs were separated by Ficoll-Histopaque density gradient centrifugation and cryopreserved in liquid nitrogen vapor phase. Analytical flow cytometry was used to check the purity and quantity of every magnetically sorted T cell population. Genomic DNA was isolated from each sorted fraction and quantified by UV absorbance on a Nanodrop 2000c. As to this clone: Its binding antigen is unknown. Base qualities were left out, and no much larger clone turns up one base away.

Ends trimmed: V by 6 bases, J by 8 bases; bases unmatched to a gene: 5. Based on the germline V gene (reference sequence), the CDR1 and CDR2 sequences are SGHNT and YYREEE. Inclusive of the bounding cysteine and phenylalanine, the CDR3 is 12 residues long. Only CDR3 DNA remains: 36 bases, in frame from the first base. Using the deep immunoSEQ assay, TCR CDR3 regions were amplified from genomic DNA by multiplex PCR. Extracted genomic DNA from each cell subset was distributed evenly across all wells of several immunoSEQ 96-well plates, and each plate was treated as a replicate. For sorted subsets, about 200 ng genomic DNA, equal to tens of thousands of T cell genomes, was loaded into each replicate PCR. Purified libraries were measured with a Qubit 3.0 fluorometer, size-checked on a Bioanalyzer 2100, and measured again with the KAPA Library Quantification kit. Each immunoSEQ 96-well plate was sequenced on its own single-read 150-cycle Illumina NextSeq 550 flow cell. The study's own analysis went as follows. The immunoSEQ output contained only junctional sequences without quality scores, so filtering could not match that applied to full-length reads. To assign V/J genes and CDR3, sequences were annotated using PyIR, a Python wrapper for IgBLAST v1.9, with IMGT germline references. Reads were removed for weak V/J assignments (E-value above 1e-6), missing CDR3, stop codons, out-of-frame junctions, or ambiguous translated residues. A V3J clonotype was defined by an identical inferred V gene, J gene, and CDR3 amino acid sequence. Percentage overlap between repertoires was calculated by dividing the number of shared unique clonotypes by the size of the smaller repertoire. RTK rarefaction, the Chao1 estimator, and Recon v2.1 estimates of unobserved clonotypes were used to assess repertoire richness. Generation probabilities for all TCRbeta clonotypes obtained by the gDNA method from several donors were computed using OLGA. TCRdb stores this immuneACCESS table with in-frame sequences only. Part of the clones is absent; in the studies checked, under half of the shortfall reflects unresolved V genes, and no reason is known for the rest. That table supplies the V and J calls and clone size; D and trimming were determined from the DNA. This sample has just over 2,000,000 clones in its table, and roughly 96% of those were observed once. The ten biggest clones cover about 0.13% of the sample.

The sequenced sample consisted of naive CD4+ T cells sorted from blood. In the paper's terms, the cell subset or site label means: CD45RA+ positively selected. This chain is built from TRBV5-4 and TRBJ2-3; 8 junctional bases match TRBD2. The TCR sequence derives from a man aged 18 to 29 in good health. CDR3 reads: CASTREGGTQYF. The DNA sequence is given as TGTGCCAGCACTCGGGAGGGGGGTACGCAGTATTTT. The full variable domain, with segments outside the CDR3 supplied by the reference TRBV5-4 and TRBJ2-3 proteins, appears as ETGVTQSPTHLIKTRGQQVTLRCSSQSGHNTVSWYQQALGQGPQFIFQYYREEENGRGNFPPRFSGLQFPNYSSELNVNALELDDSALYLCASTREGGTQYFGPGTRLTVL.